The clone carrying this T cell receptor (beta chain) was counted a few times. The antigen remains unidentified. CDR1 and CDR2 (germline): LGHDT, YNNKEL (reference sequence). CDR3 length equals 15 residues. Trimming removed 1 base at V and 3 bases at J, with 13 bases between. This record belongs to a study of human T cells and chemical hapten exposure. About the study: Patients were given diphenylcyclopropenone on the scalp weekly across the approximately 25-week study.

Source study methods: Sampled TCR counts reached a median of around 94,000 per sample, with values ranging from roughly 20,000 to 700,000. TCRdb recomputed calls from the RACE reads with MiXCR, one row per CDR3 protein. The V and J calls and clone size are TCRdb's, not the authors'. The sample gives approximately 80,000 distinct CDR3 sequences, 13% to 15% of which show up once; 3.5% to 6% is in the top ten. Study-level results: Since the donors had alopecia, their immune response may not be the same as that of healthy people.

Sample time point: pre-sensitization, week 0. Noted treatment: therapeutic diphenylcyclopropenone sensitization with weekly scalp DPC. Each donor was an alopecia patient between 18 and 70 years of age who qualified for DPC. The sequence was collected from a woman in her forties or fifties with alopecia areata. Some clones in this sample may be carry-over from other donors' samples. The rearrangement uses TRBV3-1 and TRBJ2-7, with D tentatively TRBD1 (5 bases). Sequencing was performed on whole blood, taken in connection with sensitization to the hapten diphenylcyclopropenone (DPC). The CDR3 DNA sequence: TGTGCCAGCAGCCAAGGGCAGACAGTTATCTACGAGCAGTACTTC. It yields the protein CASSQGQTVIYEQYF.